The 23 T cell receptor beta chains in this list originate from one sample, sequenced in a study of beta chain features in type 1 diabetes. The entirety of the isolated RNA underwent reverse transcription, so expressed TCRB transcripts were sequenced. Measured with immunoSEQ multiplex PCR; TCRdb has only the in-frame clones, and not every one. The table shows around 300,000 clones, with around 7.8% occurring only once. Sequencing input: central memory CD4+ T cells from blood. These TCRs come from a woman under 30 in good health.

This clone showed up just a few times. A much larger clone differs from this one at a single base, so this may be a read error. Other nucleotide sequences from this sample produce the same CDR3. The chain couples TRBV2 to TRBJ1-1; perhaps TRBD1 as D (6 bases). V shed 5 bases and J shed 1 base, with 8 bases lying between them. From germline, CDR1 is SNHLY and CDR2 FYNNEI. There are 13 residues in the CDR3. The CDR3 nucleotides read TGTGCCAGCAGTCAACAGGGGAACACTGAAGCTTTCTTT. Translation: CASSQQGNTEAFF.

The gene calls are TRBV5-4 and TRBJ2-3; 8 nucleotides match TRBD2. V shed 0 bases, J shed 6 bases, and the junction held 6 bases outside the gene matches. The V gene's germline CDR1 is SGHNT and CDR2 YYREEE (reference sequence). The CDR3 sequence is 15 residues long. The CDR3 is CASSLAGLVGDTQYF. The CDR3 DNA sequence: TGTGCCAGCAGCTTGGCGGGACTAGTCGGGGATACGCAGTATTTT. The entire variable domain, with the rest obtained from reference TRBV5-4 and TRBJ2-3, is as follows: ETGVTQSPTHLIKTRGQQVTLRCSSQSGHNTVSWYQQALGQGPQFIFQYYREEENGRGNFPPRFSGLQFPNYSSELNVNALELDDSALYLCASSLAGLVGDTQYFGPGTRLTVL.

This clone was seen a single time. The CDR3 DNA reads as TGTGCCAGCAGCCCCAAATGGGGAGCGAGCTACGAGCAGTACTTC. Encoded protein: CASSPKWGASYEQYF. V gene TRBV7-2 combines with J gene TRBJ2-7; D may be TRBD2 (5 bases). Trimming left V 5 bases short and J 3 bases short, with 17 bases between. Germline V CDR1 and CDR2: SGHTA, FQGNSA. The CDR3 has 15 residues. The variable domain in full, completed from reference TRBV7-2 and TRBJ2-7, reads GAGVSQSPSNKVTEKGKDVELRCDPISGHTALYWYRQSLGQGLEFLIYFQGNSAPDKSGLPSDRFSAERTGGSVSTLTIQRTQQEDSAVYLCASSPKWGASYEQYFGPGTRLTVT.

V gene TRBV7-2 combines with J gene TRBJ2-3; D may be TRBD1 (6 bases). Germline V gives CDR1 SGHTA, CDR2 FQGNSA. Trimming cost V 5 bases and J 4 bases, with 13 bases left between them. CDR3 length: 14 residues. Here the CDR3 DNA reads TGTGCCAGCAGCCTCCGACAGGAGTCAGATACGCAGTATTTT. The encoded protein is CASSLRQESDTQYF.

The CDR3: CASNRDRGHNTGELFF. The CDR3 DNA reads as TGTGCCAGCAATCGGGACAGGGGTCATAACACCGGGGAGCTGTTTTTT. The V call is TRBV5-6, the J call TRBJ2-2; 10 bases agree with TRBD1. V lost 6 bases to trimming and J lost 2 bases; unmatched junction nucleotides: 7. This CDR3 has 16 amino acids. The germline gives CDR1 SGHDT, CDR2 YYEEEE.

V gene TRBV28 combines with J gene TRBJ1-2; 9 nucleotides match TRBD1. CDR3 length: 15 amino acids. CDR1 MDHEN and CDR2 SYDVKM come from the germline V gene. Unmatched junction bases numbered 10, after V lost 5 bases and J lost 6 bases. In DNA, the CDR3 is TGTGCCAGCAGTACGAATAGGGGGACAGGGAATGGCTACACCTTC. Amino acids: CASSTNRGTGNGYTF.

The CDR3 DNA follows: TGCGCCAGCAGCCAAGGGCGGGGAGGGTTGTCTGAAGCTTTCTTT. Translated: CASSQGRGGLSEAFF. The chain carries TRBV4-3 and TRBJ1-1; D call uncertain. The length of the CDR3 is 15 residues. Trimming cost V 1 base and J 6 bases, with 15 bases left between them. Germline V gene lookup returns CDR1 LGHNA and CDR2 YSLEER.

There are a few counts of this clone. V usage is TRBV7-9 and J usage is TRBJ2-5; 7 positions agree with TRBD2. J was trimmed by 5 bases and V by 5 bases; bases with no gene match: 5. Germline V gene data show CDR1 as SEHNR and CDR2 as FQNEAQ (reference sequence). The CDR3 runs to 13 residues. DNA of the CDR3: TGTGCCAGCAGCCTCCGAGCGGGGGAGACCCAGTACTTC. Encoded protein: CASSLRAGETQYF.

This clone was detected ten times or more. This chain links TRBV19 with TRBJ1-2; TRBD1 might be the D (5 bases). V dropped 5 bases and J dropped 2 bases, with 12 bases sitting between them. Germline loops: CDR1 LNHDA, CDR2 SQIVND (reference sequence). This CDR3 is 14 amino acids long. The CDR3 region has the DNA TGTGCCAGTAGTCTCCTCGGGGCCAACTATGGCTACACCTTC. Encoded protein: CASSLLGANYGYTF.

This clone showed up just a few times. J is TRBJ1-2 and V is TRBV28; D is unresolved. V lost 4 bases and J 5 bases, leaving 14 bases between the germline ends. The CDR3 has 14 residues. Germline V gene lookup returns CDR1 MDHEN and CDR2 SYDVKM. The CDR3 bases are TGTGCCAGCAGTTCCCCGAAGGCACCGTATGGCTACACCTTC. It yields the protein CASSSPKAPYGYTF.

The table lists this clone with a few counts. The CDR3 protein is CASSQDSRGQGRVGEQFF. For the CDR3, the DNA is TGCGCCAGCAGCCAAGATTCACGGGGACAGGGGAGGGTCGGTGAGCAGTTCTTC. The chain joins TRBV4-3 to TRBJ2-1, with 10 bases identical to TRBD1. The CDR3 is 18 amino acids. The junction had 14 bases not matched to a gene; V was cut back by 0 bases and J by 9 bases. The germline gives CDR1 LGHNA, CDR2 YSLEER.

This rearrangement joins TRBV7-8 to TRBJ2-1; the D is unclear. CDR3 length: 12 residues. Per the germline V gene, CDR1 is SGHVS and CDR2 is FQNEAQ. Deletions cut 5 bases from V and 8 bases from J, with 10 bases between. The CDR3 nucleotides are TGTGCCAGCAGCCAGCCCCGGGATGAGCAGTTCTTC. Translated: CASSQPRDEQFF.

This clone was counted at least ten times. V and J are TRBV2 and TRBJ2-1; D remains unclear. The V gene lost 3 bases and the J gene lost 6 bases, with 18 bases spanning the gap. Germline V gives CDR1 SNHLY, CDR2 FYNNEI. This CDR3 has 16 amino acids. CDR3 coding DNA: TGTGCCAGCAGTGATGTGGGGTCGCGGATGGGCAATGAGCAGTTCTTC. It translates to CASSDVGSRMGNEQFF.

The chain couples TRBV19 to TRBJ2-3; D perhaps matches TRBD2 (7 bases). The CDR3 contains 15 residues. Trimming took off 6 bases at V and 3 bases at J, with 16 bases between the two ends. Germline V lookup: CDR1 LNHDA, CDR2 SQIVND (reference sequence). The CDR3 nucleotides are TGTGCCAGTAGCCGCTTGGGGGGGCTGACAGATACGCAGTATTTT. Its translation is CASSRLGGLTDTQYF.

This clone was observed at least ten times. The rearrangement links TRBV18 to TRBJ1-2; D gene unclear. The CDR3 consists of 15 residues. V was shortened by 6 bases and J by 0 bases, with 14 bases between the two germline ends. Germline V CDR1 and CDR2: KGHSH, LQKENI. The CDR3 sequence: CASSTESYANYGYTF. DNA for the CDR3: TGTGCCAGCTCGACGGAGAGTTATGCTAACTATGGCTACACCTTC.

J is TRBJ2-2 and V is TRBV11-1, with 9 bases fitting TRBD1. This CDR3 spans 16 amino acids. CDR1 is SGHAT, CDR2 FQDESV, per germline (reference sequence). V lost 5 bases to trimming and J lost 4 bases; unmatched junction nucleotides: 8. The CDR3 region has the DNA TGTGCCAGCAGCCCTGGGACAGGGAGAGGCACCGGGGAGCTGTTTTTT. It translates to CASSPGTGRGTGELFF.

This clone was detected a few times. This sequence joins TRBV5-1 and TRBJ1-2; D is unclear. The CDR3 has 14 residues. Germline V gene sequence: CDR1 SGHRS, CDR2 YFSETQ. Trimming cost V 0 bases and J 4 bases, with 10 bases left between them. As DNA, the CDR3 is TGCGCCAGCAGCTTGGAGGCTCAAAGCTATGGCTACACCTTC. Translated: CASSLEAQSYGYTF.

This clone occurred a few times. The rearrangement joins TRBV7-9 to TRBJ2-4; D is possibly TRBD2 (5 bases). The germline V and J ends were trimmed by 4 bases and 0 bases, with 10 bases remaining between them. CDR3 length equals 15 residues. The germline V gene encodes CDR1 SEHNR and CDR2 FQNEAQ (reference sequence). The CDR3: CASSSSGLAKNIQYF. The CDR3 DNA reads TGTGCCAGCAGCTCGTCTGGACTAGCCAAAAACATTCAGTACTTC.

V usage is TRBV9 and J usage is TRBJ2-1; D not certain. The CDR3 extends over 14 amino acids. The germline V gene has CDR1 SGDLS and CDR2 YYNGEE. V lost 1 base and J 7 bases, leaving 12 bases between the germline ends. DNA of the CDR3: TGTGCCAGCAGCGTACGTATAGGGTGGAATGAGCAGTTCTTC. Translating it yields CASSVRIGWNEQFF.

The sample holds a few counts of this clone. The chain has TRBV7-9 and TRBJ2-2; D possibly corresponds to TRBD2 (6 bases). The length of the CDR3 is 16 residues. Germline CDR1 is SEHNR and CDR2 is FQNEAQ (reference sequence). The germline V and J ends were trimmed by 6 bases and 4 bases, with 18 bases remaining between them. The CDR3 protein is CASRPRTIGLTGELFF. As DNA, the CDR3 is TGTGCCAGCAGACCACGGACTATCGGACTCACCGGGGAGCTGTTTTTT.

This chain uses TRBV19 with TRBJ2-1; D may be TRBD1 or TRBD2 (5 bases each). CDR1 LNHDA and CDR2 SQIVND come from the germline V gene (reference sequence). Deletions cut 6 bases from V and 6 bases from J, with 12 bases between. The CDR3 has 13 residues. This CDR3 is CASRPTGGNEQFF. CDR3 sequence (DNA): TGTGCCAGTAGACCCACAGGAGGCAATGAGCAGTTCTTC.

This clone was counted ten times or more. This chain connects TRBV5-1 to TRBJ2-1, with D perhaps TRBD1 (5 bases). V lost 0 bases to trimming and J lost 2 bases, with 9 bases between them. Germline V gives CDR1 SGHRS, CDR2 YFSETQ. CDR3 length: 15 residues. This CDR3 is CASSLVAGPYNEQFF. The DNA of the CDR3 is TGCGCCAGCAGCTTGGTTGCAGGGCCCTACAATGAGCAGTTCTTC. Variable domain in full (rest from reference TRBV5-1 and TRBJ2-1): KAGVTQTPRYLIKTRGQQVTLSCSPISGHRSVSWYQQTPGQGLQFLFEYFSETQRNKGNFPGRFSGRQFSNSRSEMNVSTLELGDSALYLCASSLVAGPYNEQFFGPGTRLTVL.

V usage is TRBV7-9 and J usage is TRBJ1-1; possibly TRBD1 for D (5 bases). The CDR3 runs 15 residues. The V end was cut by 1 base, the J end by 11 bases, with 20 bases between. Germline values: CDR1 SEHNR, CDR2 FQNEAQ (reference sequence). The CDR3 loop reads CASSLEEQGQGRAFF. The DNA of the CDR3 is TGTGCCAGCAGCTTAGAGGAGCAGGGCCAAGGACGGGCTTTCTTT.